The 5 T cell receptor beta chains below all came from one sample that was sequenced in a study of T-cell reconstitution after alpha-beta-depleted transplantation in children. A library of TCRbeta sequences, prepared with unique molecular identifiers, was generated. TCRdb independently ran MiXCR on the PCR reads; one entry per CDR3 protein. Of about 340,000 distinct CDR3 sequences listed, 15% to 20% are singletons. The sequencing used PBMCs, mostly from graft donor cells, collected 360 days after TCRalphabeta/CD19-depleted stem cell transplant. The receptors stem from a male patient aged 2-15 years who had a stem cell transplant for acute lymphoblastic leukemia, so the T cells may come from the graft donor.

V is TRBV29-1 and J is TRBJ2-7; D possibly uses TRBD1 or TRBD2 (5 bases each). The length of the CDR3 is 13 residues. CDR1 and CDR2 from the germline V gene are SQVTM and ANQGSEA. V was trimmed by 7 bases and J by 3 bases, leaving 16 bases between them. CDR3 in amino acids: CSATPGPVYEQYF. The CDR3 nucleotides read TGCAGCGCCACGCCGGGACCTGTCTACGAGCAGTACTTC.

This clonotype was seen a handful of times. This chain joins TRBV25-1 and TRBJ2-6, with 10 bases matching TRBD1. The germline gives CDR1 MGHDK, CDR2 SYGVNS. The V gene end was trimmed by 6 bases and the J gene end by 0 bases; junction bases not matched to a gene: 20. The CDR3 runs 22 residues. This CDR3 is CASRRAGTGVGNYYSGANVLTF. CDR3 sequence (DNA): TGTGCCAGCAGGCGGGCCGGGACAGGGGTAGGGAATTACTACTCTGGGGCCAACGTCCTGACTTTC.

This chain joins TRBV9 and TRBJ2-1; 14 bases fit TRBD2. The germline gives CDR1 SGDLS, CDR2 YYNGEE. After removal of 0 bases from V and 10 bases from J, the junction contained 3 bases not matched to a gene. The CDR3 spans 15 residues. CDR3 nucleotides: TGTGCCAGCAGCGTAGGGGGACTAGCGGGAGACGAGCAGTTCTTC. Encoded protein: CASSVGGLAGDEQFF.

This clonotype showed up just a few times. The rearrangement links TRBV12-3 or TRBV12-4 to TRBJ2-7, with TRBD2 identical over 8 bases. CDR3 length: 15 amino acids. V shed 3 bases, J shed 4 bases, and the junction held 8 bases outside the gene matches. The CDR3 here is CASSFPGTRRYEQYF. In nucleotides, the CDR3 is TGTGCCAGCAGTTTCCCCGGGACTAGACGATACGAGCAGTACTTC.

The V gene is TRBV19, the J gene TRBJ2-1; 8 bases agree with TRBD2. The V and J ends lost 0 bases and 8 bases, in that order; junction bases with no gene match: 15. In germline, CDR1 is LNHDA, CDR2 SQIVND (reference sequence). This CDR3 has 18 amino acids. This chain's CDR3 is CASSIELDGGGRKYEQFF. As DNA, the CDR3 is TGTGCCAGTAGTATAGAGCTCGACGGGGGCGGGAGGAAATATGAGCAGTTCTTC. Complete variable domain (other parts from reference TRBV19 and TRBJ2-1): DGGITQSPKYLFRKEGQNVTLSCEQNLNHDAMYWYRQDPGQGLRLIYYSQIVNDFQKGDIAEGYSVSREKKESFPLTVTSAQKNPTAFYLCASSIELDGGGRKYEQFFGPGTRLTVL.